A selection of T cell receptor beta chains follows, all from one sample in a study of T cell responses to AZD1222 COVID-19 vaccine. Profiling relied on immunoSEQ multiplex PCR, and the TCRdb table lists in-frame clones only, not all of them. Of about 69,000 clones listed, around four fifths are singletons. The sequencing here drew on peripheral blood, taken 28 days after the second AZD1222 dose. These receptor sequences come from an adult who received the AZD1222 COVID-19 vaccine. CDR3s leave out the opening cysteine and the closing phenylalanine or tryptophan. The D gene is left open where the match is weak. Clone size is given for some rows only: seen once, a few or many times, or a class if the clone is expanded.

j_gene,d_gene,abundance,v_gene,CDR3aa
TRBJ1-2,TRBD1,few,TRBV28,ASRDRGIGVGQGARGYT
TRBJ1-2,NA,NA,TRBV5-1,ASSLGGTDYGYT
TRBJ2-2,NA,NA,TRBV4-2,ASSQDRKVWRSGGELF
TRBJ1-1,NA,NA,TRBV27,ASSLLQNLNTEAF
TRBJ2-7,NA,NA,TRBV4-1,ASSQGSSEQY
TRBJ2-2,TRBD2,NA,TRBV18,ASSPTSGGTNTGELF
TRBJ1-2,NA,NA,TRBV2,ASSGYRGFNYGYT
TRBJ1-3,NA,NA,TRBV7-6,ASSLEARGPLQGTTIY
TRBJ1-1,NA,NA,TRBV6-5,ASSYHANTEAF
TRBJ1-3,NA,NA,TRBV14,ASSLRPGGNTIY